A few counts support the clone carrying this TCR beta chain. Its antigen is still unknown. These data come from a study of cytomegalovirus exposure and HLA in healthy donors. Whole-study findings and limits: Available immune exposure information covered CMV serostatus only. According to an earlier analysis, most TCR beta V segments yielded productive rearrangements about 87% or about 30% of the time.

Though nominally healthy at sampling, donors likely had unrecorded immune exposures. Amplification used 60 Vbeta primers and 13 Jbeta primers. In the authors' workflow: In a later analysis, roughly 10 million of some 80 million unique beta chains occurred in at least two donors. Data came from immunoSEQ multiplex PCR; TCRdb stores just in-frame clones and leaves some out. That table furnishes V, J and clone size, whereas the DNA furnished D and trimming. The data contain under 250,000 clones, 78% of them singletons. This CDR3 comprises 13 residues. V shed 5 bases and J shed 1 base, with 8 bases lying between them. CDR1 MGHDK and CDR2 SYGVNS come from the germline V gene.

The sample taken for sequencing was PBMCs. The chain has TRBV25-1 and TRBJ1-1; D gene uncertain. This TCR was sampled from a male donor in good health and CMV-seronegative. The CDR3 here is CASSLGGNTEAFF. Here the CDR3 DNA reads TGTGCCAGCAGTCTTGGCGGGAACACTGAAGCTTTCTTT.